This TCR beta chain was profiled in a study of shared clonotypes between healthy human individuals. Profiling relied on immunoSEQ multiplex PCR, and the TCRdb table lists in-frame clones only, not all of them. The sample has over a million clones; approximately 80% are singletons. This clone appeared a few times. Its antigen is unknown. The CDR3 contains 14 residues. The ends were cut back, 1 base at V and 7 bases at J, with 11 bases in the middle. Germline assignment: CDR1 SGHRS and CDR2 YFSETQ. All of the donors resided in Nashville, Tennessee, and each was a Caucasian adult. Overall study results and limits: Shared clonotypes: about 5% naive CD4, roughly 3.5% naive CD8, about 2.2% memory CD4, approximately 0.41% memory CD8. Estimated richness values were generally larger in naive subsets than in memory subsets. In contrast to clonotypes shared by all four donors, non-shared clonotypes had lower generation probabilities.

This chain links TRBV5-1 with TRBJ2-2; D unresolved. The sample taken for sequencing was memory CD4+ T cells from PBMCs. Regarding subset: CD45RA-negative fraction. This sequence was found in a man younger than 30 in good health. Some clones in this sample may be carry-over from other donors' samples. CDR3 DNA: TGCGCCAGCAGCTTGACTACTAAAGACGGGGAGCTGTTTTTT. Translated, it gives CASSLTTKDGELFF.